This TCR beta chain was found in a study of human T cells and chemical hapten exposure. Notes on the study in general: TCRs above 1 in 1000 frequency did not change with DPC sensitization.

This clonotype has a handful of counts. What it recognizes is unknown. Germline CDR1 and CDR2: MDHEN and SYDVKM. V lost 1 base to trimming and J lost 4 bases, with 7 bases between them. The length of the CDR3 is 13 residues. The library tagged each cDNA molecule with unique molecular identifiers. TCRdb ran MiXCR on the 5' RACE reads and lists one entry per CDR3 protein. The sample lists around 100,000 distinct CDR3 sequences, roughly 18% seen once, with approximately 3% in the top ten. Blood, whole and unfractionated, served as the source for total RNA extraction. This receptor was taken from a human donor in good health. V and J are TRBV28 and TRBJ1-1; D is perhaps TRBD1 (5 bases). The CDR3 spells CASSLSGTTEAFF. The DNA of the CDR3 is TGTGCCAGCAGTTTATCTGGGACCACTGAAGCTTTCTTT.